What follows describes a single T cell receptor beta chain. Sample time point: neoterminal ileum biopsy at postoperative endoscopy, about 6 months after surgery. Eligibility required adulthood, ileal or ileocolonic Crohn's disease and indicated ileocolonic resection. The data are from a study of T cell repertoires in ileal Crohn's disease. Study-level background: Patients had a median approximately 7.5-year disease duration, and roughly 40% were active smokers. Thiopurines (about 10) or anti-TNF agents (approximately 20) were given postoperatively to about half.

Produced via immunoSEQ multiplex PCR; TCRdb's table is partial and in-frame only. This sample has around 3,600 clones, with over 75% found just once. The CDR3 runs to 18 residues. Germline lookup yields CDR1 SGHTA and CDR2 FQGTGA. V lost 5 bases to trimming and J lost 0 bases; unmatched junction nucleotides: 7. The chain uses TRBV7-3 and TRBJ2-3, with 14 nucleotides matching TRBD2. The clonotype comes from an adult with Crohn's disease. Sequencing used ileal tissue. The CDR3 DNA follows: TGTGCCAGCAGCATGACTAGCGGGGGGGGAGGGAGCACAGATACGCAGTATTTT. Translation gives CASSMTSGGGGSTDTQYF.